The clone carrying this T cell receptor (beta chain) was recorded many times. Its antigen is currently unknown. Libraries for TCR beta were made by quantitative 5'-RACE with molecular barcodes. In TCRdb, the 5' RACE reads were re-called with MiXCR into one record per CDR3 protein. The table records approximately 100,000 distinct CDR3 sequences, roughly 8.7% of them present only once. This sample was taken from a study of CD8 T cells in ankylosing spondylitis. Trimming took 4 bases from V and 0 from J; bases not matched to a gene: 5. This CDR3 spans 15 amino acids. Germline V gives CDR1 SGHRS, CDR2 YFSETQ. General study findings and limits: Disease-associated clones were CD8+ and fairly uncommon in peripheral blood.

The TCR originated in a male donor with ankylosing spondylitis or in good health (not recorded which). The sequencing sample was made of blood, either unsorted or a sorted T cell fraction (not recorded which). V and J are TRBV5-1 and TRBJ2-3; 7 bases map to TRBD1. The CDR3 spells CASSVDRASTDTQYF. DNA for the CDR3: TGCGCCAGCAGCGTCGACAGGGCTAGCACAGATACGCAGTATTTT.